A selection of T cell receptor beta chains follows, all from one sample in a study of T cell responses to AZD1222 COVID-19 vaccine. Measured with immunoSEQ multiplex PCR; TCRdb has only the in-frame clones, and not every one. There are roughly 55,000 clones in the sample; 87% occur only once, and roughly 4% lies in the top ten. Material: peripheral blood, obtained on day 0 of AZD1222 vaccination. The origin of the receptors is an adult in good health. The CDR3 runs from the conserved cysteine through the conserved F or W. D genes are given only for firm matches. Expanded clones are given a class, and other clones once, few, many or no size at all.

abundance | j_gene | v_gene | d_gene | CDR3nt | CDR3aa
- | TRBJ1-5 | TRBV19 | TRBD1 | TGTGCCAGCACTATCGGACTCAACAGGGGATTTCAGCCCCAGCATTTT | CASTIGLNRGFQPQHF
- | TRBJ2-7 | TRBV27 | TRBD1 | TGTGCCAGCAGACTGGCCGGGACAGCCGGCGAGCAGTACTTC | CASRLAGTAGEQYF
- | TRBJ2-7 | TRBV19 | - | TGTGCCAGTATGCAAGGACGGGATTCCTACGAGCAGTACTTC | CASMQGRDSYEQYF
- | TRBJ1-5 | TRBV7-9 | TRBD1 | TGTGCCAGCAGCTCGACAGGGGGCCCCCAACAGCCCCAGCATTTT | CASSSTGGPQQPQHF
- | TRBJ1-3 | TRBV10-3 | TRBD1 | TGTGCCATCAGTGTGGACAGGGGTGGAAACACCATATATTTT | CAISVDRGGNTIYF
- | TRBJ2-7 | TRBV9 | - | TGTGCCAGCAGCCCCTTTTTGAAGGGTGAGCAGTACTTC | CASSPFLKGEQYF
- | TRBJ2-1 | TRBV12-3/TRBV12-4 | TRBD2 | TGTGCCAGCAGTTCAGGGAGGGCCAATGAGCAGTTCTTC | CASSSGRANEQFF
- | TRBJ1-1 | TRBV19 | - | TGTGCCAGTAGTATAGGACTTATGAACACTGAAGCTTTCTTT | CASSIGLMNTEAFF
- | TRBJ1-1 | TRBV5-1 | - | TGCGCCAGCAGCTTGGCCGGGGGGTACACTGAAGCTTTCTTT | CASSLAGGYTEAFF
- | TRBJ2-5 | TRBV5-1 | - | TGCGCCAGCAGCTTTGGGCCAGGGGACCAAGAGACCCAGTACTTC | CASSFGPGDQETQYF
once | TRBJ1-1 | TRBV28 | TRBD1 | TGTGCCAGCAGTCTCGATCTGACAGGGCTTGAAGCTTTCTTT | CASSLDLTGLEAFF
- | TRBJ2-6 | TRBV10-2 | TRBD1 | TGCGCCAGCAGTGAAGGGGACAGTTCAGCGGGGGCCAACGTCCTGACTTTC | CASSEGDSSAGANVLTF
- | TRBJ2-3 | TRBV24-1 | - | TGTGCCACCCAGGACGGGGACACAGATACGCAGTATTTT | CATQDGDTDTQYF
- | TRBJ2-1 | TRBV14 | - | TGTGCCAGCAGCGGTTACAATGAGCAGTTCTTC | CASSGYNEQFF
- | TRBJ2-6 | TRBV11-2 | - | TGTGCCAGCAGCTTAGACTCTGGGGCCAACGTCCTGACTTTC | CASSLDSGANVLTF
- | TRBJ1-5 | TRBV5-1 | - | TGCGCCAGCAGCTTCGACCTCTCCATGGGTCAGCCCCAGCATTTT | CASSFDLSMGQPQHF
- | TRBJ2-5 | TRBV5-4 | TRBD2 | TGTGCCAGCAGCTTGGGACTAGCGGGGAACCAAGAGACCCAGTACTTC | CASSLGLAGNQETQYF
- | TRBJ2-1 | TRBV5-1 | - | TGCGCCAGCAGCTTGGGGTACGAGGGGGGCGAGCAGTTCTTC | CASSLGYEGGEQFF
- | TRBJ2-2 | TRBV6-2/TRBV6-3 | - | TGTGCCAGCAGTTTTTCAGGGCACACCGGGGAGCTGTTTTTT | CASSFSGHTGELFF
few | TRBJ1-4 | TRBV30 | - | TGTGCCTGGAGCGCCACGACAGGTATAGGTGAAAAACTGTTTTTT | CAWSATTGIGEKLFF
- | TRBJ1-6 | TRBV7-2 | - | TGTGCCAGCAGCTTTGATCCCTATGGCGGGCCCCTCCACTTT | CASSFDPYGGPLHF
- | TRBJ2-1 | TRBV19 | TRBD2 | TGTGCCACGGGGGGGGACTACAATGAGCAGTTCTTC | CATGGDYNEQFF
once | TRBJ1-4 | TRBV4-1 | - | TGCGCCAGCAGCCAAGATCCGGGTGTGGCTAATGAAAAACTGTTTTTT | CASSQDPGVANEKLFF
- | TRBJ2-1 | TRBV10-1 | - | TGCGCCAGCAGTGACGGAGATTGGACTTACTACAATGAGCAGTTCTTC | CASSDGDWTYYNEQFF
- | TRBJ2-7 | TRBV19 | TRBD1 | TGTGCCAGTAGCCCGGGACAGAGCTCCTACGAGCAGTACTTC | CASSPGQSSYEQYF
- | TRBJ1-3 | TRBV11-1 | - | TGTGCCAGCAGCCCGCGAGAGTTCTCTGGAAACACCATATATTTT | CASSPREFSGNTIYF
- | TRBJ1-4 | TRBV28 | - | TGTGCCAGTGGGGCGGCGAGATCTGCAACTAATGAAAAACTGTTTTTT | CASGAARSATNEKLFF
- | TRBJ1-2 | TRBV19 | TRBD1 | TGTGCCAGTACCCCGGGACAGGGCTTAGGCTACACCTTC | CASTPGQGLGYTF
once | TRBJ1-1 | TRBV7-2 | - | TGTGCCAGCAGCTTGGCCCGGGGAATGAACACTGAAGCTTTCTTT | CASSLARGMNTEAFF
- | TRBJ2-3 | TRBV3-1/TRBV3-2 | TRBD1 | TGTGCCAGCAGCCAACCGGGACAGGACAGTCTTTCTAGCACAGATACGCAGTATTTT | CASSQPGQDSLSSTDTQYF
- | TRBJ1-3 | TRBV29-1 | - | TGCAGCGAAGATCCTCCCCGGGGATGGGACACCATATATTTT | CSEDPPRGWDTIYF
- | TRBJ1-4 | TRBV6-5 | - | TGTGCCAGCAGGTCGAACGGGGAGGGAAAACTGTTTTTT | CASRSNGEGKLFF
- | TRBJ1-1 | TRBV15 | - | TGTGCCACCAACCCCGTGGAGGGGGGGTTGAACACTGAAGCTTTCTTT | CATNPVEGGLNTEAFF
- | TRBJ1-1 | TRBV20-1 | - | TGCAGTGCTAGTGGCACTAACACTGAAGCTTTCTTT | CSASGTNTEAFF
- | TRBJ1-1 | TRBV6-6 | - | TGTGCCAGCAGCCTTTTCACTGAAGCTTTCTTT | CASSLFTEAFF
once | TRBJ1-2 | TRBV5-1 | - | TGCGCCAGCAGCTTGGGGGCTCGGACAGTCTTGAACTATGGCTACACCTTC | CASSLGARTVLNYGYTF
- | TRBJ2-5 | TRBV5-4 | - | TGTGCCAGCAGCTTGGGGGGCCTCCAAGAGACCCAGTACTTC | CASSLGGLQETQYF
- | TRBJ2-2 | TRBV19 | - | TGTGCCAGTAGTCAGAACACCGGGGAGCTGTTTTTT | CASSQNTGELFF
once | TRBJ1-5 | TRBV2 | - | TGTGCCAGCAGAACAGGGTCCACCAATCAGCCCCAGCATTTT | CASRTGSTNQPQHF
- | TRBJ1-5 | TRBV28 | - | TGTGCCAGCAGATCCCCCGACAGTTTTACTAGCAATCAGCCCCAGCATTTT | CASRSPDSFTSNQPQHF
- | TRBJ1-3 | TRBV5-1 | - | TGCGCCAGCAGCTTGGCAGGGACTGGAAACACCATATATTTT | CASSLAGTGNTIYF
- | TRBJ1-5 | TRBV28 | - | TGTGCCAGCCGGGACACACAAGGCCAGCCCCAGCATTTT | CASRDTQGQPQHF
once | TRBJ2-7 | TRBV28 | TRBD1 | TGTGCCAGCAGTTTATTCGGACAGGGGGCGGGCGAGCAGTACTTC | CASSLFGQGAGEQYF
- | TRBJ2-3 | TRBV19 | - | TGTGCCAGTAGTATAGATCCCGCAGGGGCAGGGGCTAGGACGCAGTATTTT | CASSIDPAGAGARTQYF
- | TRBJ2-4 | TRBV21-1 | - | TGTGCCAGCAGCTGGGGGACATGGCTAGCCAAAAACATTCAGTACTTC | CASSWGTWLAKNIQYF
- | TRBJ2-7 | TRBV27 | - | TGTGCCAGCAGTTTAAGGTTATCCTCCTACGAGCAGTACTTC | CASSLRLSSYEQYF
few | TRBJ2-1 | TRBV7-9 | TRBD2 | TGTGCCAGCGGCACCGGTAGCGGGGCCTACAATGAGCAGTTCTTC | CASGTGSGAYNEQFF
- | TRBJ1-2 | TRBV19 | TRBD1 | TGTGCCAGTAGCCTGGGGACAGAACTATACTATGGCTACACCTTC | CASSLGTELYYGYTF